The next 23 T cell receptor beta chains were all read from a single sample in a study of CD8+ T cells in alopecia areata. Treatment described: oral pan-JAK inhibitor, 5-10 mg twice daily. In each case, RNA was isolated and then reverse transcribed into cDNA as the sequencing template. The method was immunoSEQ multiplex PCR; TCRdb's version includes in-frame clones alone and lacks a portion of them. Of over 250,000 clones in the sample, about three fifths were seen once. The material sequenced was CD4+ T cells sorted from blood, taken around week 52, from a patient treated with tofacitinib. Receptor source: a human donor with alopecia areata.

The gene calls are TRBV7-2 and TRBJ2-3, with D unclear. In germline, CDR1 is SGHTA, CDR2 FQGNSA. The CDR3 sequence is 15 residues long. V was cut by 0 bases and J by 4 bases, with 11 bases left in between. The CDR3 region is CASSLASVRADTQYF. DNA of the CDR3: TGTGCCAGCAGCTTAGCAAGCGTACGGGCAGATACGCAGTATTTT. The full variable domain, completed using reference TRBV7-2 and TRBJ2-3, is GAGVSQSPSNKVTEKGKDVELRCDPISGHTALYWYRQSLGQGLEFLIYFQGNSAPDKSGLPSDRFSAERTGGSVSTLTIQRTQQEDSAVYLCASSLASVRADTQYFGPGTRLTVL.

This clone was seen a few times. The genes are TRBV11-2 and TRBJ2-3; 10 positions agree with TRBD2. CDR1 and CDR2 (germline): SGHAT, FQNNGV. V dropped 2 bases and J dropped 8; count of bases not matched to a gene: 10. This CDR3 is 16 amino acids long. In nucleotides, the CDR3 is TGTGCCAGCAGCTTAATCGGACTAGCGGCCCTCGGTACGCAGTATTTT. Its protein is CASSLIGLAALGTQYF.

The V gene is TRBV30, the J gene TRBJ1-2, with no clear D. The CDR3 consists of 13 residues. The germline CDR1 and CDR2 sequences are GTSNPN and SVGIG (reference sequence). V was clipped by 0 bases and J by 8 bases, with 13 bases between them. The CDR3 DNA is TGTGCCTGGAGTGTACGGGAGACTAAGGGCTACACCTTC. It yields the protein CAWSVRETKGYTF.

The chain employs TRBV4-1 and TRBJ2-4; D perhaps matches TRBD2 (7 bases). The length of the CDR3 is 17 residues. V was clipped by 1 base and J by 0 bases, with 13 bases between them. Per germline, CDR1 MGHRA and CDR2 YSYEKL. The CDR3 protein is CASSQVMGGLAKNIQYF. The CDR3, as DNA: TGCGCCAGCAGCCAAGTCATGGGGGGGCTAGCCAAAAACATTCAGTACTTC.

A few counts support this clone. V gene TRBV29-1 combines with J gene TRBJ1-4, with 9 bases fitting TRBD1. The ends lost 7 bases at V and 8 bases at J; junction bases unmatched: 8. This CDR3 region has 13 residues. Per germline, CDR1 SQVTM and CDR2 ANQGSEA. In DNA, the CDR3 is TGCAGCGCCGAACAGGGGGCCGGGGAAAAACTGTTTTTT. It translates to CSAEQGAGEKLFF.

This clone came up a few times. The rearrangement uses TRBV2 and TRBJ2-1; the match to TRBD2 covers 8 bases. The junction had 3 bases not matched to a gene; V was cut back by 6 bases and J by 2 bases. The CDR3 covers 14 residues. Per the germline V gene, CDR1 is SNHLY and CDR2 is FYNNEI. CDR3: CASRGGGPYNEQFF. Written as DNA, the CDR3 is TGTGCCAGCAGGGGCGGGGGGCCCTACAATGAGCAGTTCTTC.

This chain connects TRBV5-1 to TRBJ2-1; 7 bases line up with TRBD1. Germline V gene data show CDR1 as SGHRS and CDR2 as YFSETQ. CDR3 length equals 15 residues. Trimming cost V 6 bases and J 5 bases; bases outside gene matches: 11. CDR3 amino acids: CASTAQGGFNNEQFF. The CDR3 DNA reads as TGCGCCAGCACCGCACAAGGGGGCTTTAACAATGAGCAGTTCTTC.

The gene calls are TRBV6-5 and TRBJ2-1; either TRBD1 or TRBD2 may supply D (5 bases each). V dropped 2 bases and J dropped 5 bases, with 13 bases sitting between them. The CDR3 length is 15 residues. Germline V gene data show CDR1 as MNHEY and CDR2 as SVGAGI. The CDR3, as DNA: TGTGCCAGCAGTTACCGGGACCCAGGAAACAATGAGCAGTTCTTC. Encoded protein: CASSYRDPGNNEQFF.

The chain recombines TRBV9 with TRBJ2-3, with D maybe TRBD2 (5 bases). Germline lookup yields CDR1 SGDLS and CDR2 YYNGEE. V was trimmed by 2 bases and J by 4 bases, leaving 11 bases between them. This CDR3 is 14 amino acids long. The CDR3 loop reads CASSVYVGADTQYF. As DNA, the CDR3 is TGTGCCAGCAGCGTCTACGTCGGGGCAGATACGCAGTATTTT. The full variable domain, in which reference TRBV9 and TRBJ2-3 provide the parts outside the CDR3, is DSGVTQTPKHLITATGQRVTLRCSPRSGDLSVYWYQQSLDQGLQFLIQYYNGEERAKGNILERFSAQQFPDLHSELNLSSLELGDSALYFCASSVYVGADTQYFGPGTRLTVL.

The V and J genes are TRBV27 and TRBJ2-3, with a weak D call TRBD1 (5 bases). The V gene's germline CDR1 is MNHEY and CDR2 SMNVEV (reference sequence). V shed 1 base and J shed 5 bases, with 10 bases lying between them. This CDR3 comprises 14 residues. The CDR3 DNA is TGTGCCAGCAGTTTATGGCAGGGTGGAGATACGCAGTATTTT. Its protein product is CASSLWQGGDTQYF.

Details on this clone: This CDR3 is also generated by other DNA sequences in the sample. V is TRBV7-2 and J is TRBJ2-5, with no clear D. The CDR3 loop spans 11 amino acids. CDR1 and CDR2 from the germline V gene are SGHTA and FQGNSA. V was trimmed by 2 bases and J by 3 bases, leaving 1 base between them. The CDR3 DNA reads TGTGCCAGCAGCTTAAAAGAGACCCAGTACTTC. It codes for CASSLKETQYF.

The CDR3 reads CASSLYSYNEQFF. The CDR3 DNA reads as TGTGCCAGCAGCTTGTACAGCTACAATGAGCAGTTCTTC. The rearrangement links TRBV5-4 to TRBJ2-1, with unresolved D. The CDR3 runs 13 residues. Germline-derived CDR1 and CDR2 are SGHNT and YYREEE (reference sequence). V shed 1 base and J shed 3 bases, with 5 bases lying between them.

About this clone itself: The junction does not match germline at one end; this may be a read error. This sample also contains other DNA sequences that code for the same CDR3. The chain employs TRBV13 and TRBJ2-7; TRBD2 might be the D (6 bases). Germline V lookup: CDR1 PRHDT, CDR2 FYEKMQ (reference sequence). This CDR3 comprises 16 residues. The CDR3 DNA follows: TGTGCCAGCAGCTTAGGATGGGGCAGGGACTCCTACGAGCAGTACTTT. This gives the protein CASSLGWGRDSYEQYF.

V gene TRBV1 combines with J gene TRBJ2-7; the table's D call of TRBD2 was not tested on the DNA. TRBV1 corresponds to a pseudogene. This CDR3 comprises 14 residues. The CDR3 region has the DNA TGCACCAGCAGCTTCGGACTTGCCTCCTACGAGCAGTACTTC. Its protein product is CTSSFGLASYEQYF.

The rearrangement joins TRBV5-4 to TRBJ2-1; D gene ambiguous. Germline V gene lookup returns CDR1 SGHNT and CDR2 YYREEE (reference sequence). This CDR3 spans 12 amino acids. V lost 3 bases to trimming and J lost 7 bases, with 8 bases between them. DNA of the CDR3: TGTGCCAGCAGCTCCGTAGGGAATGAGCAGTTCTTC. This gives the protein CASSSVGNEQFF.

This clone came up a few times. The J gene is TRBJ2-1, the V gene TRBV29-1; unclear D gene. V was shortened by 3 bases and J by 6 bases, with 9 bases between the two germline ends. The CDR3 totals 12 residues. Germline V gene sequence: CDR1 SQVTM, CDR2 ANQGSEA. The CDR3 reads CSVEKGSNEQFF. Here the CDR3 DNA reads TGCAGCGTTGAGAAGGGCAGCAATGAGCAGTTCTTC.

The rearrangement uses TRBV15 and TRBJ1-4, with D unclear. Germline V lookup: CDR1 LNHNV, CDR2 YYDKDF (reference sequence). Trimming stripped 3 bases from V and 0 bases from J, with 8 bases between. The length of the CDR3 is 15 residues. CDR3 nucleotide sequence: TGTGCCACCAGCAGGTTCTTAGCAACTAATGAAAAACTGTTTTTT. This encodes CATSRFLATNEKLFF.

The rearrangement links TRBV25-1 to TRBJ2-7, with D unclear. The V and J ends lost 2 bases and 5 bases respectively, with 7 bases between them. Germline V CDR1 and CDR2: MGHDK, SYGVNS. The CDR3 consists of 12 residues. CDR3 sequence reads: CASSEKGHEQYF. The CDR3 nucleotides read TGTGCCAGCAGTGAAAAGGGCCACGAGCAGTACTTC.

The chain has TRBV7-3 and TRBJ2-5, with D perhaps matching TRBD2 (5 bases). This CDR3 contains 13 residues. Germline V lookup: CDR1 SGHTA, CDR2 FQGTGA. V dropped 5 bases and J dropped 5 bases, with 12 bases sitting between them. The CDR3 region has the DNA TGTGCCAGCAGCCTCAACTCGGGGGAGACCCAGTACTTC. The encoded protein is CASSLNSGETQYF.

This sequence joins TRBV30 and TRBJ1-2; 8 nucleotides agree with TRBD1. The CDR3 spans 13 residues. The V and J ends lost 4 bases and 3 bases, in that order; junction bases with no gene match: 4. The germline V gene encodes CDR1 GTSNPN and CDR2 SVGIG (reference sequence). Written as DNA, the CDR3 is TGTGCCTGGACCGGGACAGGATACTATGGCTACACCTTC. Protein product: CAWTGTGYYGYTF.

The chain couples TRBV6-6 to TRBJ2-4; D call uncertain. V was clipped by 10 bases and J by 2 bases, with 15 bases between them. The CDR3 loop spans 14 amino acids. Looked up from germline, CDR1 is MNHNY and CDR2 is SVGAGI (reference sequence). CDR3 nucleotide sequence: TGTGCCACCCTTACCGCCGTCCCCAAAAACATTCAGTACTTC. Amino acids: CATLTAVPKNIQYF.

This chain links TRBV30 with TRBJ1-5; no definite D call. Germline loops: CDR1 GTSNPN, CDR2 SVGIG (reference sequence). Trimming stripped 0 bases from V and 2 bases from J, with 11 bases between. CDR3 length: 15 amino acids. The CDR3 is CAWSVRARGNQPQHF. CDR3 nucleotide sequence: TGTGCCTGGAGTGTACGGGCAAGGGGCAATCAGCCCCAGCATTTT.

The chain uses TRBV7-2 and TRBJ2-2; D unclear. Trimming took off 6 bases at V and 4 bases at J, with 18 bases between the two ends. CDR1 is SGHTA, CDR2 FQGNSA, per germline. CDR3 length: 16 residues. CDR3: CASRSQVARRTGELFF. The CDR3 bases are TGTGCCAGCAGATCCCAGGTGGCACGGCGCACCGGGGAGCTGTTTTTT.